The present TCR beta chain was sequenced within a study of shared clonotypes between healthy human individuals. Study-wide context: Per donor, three plates held CD4 naive cells, three held CD4 memory, two held CD8 naive and one held CD8 memory.

CDR3 length equals 16 residues. The germline CDR1 and CDR2 sequences are WNHNN and SYGVQD (reference sequence). Trimming took off 0 bases at V and 0 bases at J, with 9 bases between the two ends. General observations from the study: Clonotype sharing across donors was expected to vary with sequencing depth. Around 5% of naive CD4 clonotypes were shared across a handful of donors.

On this clone itself: What it binds is unknown.

The method was immunoSEQ multiplex PCR; TCRdb's version includes in-frame clones alone and lacks a portion of them. The table records some 740,000 clones, 90% to 95% of them present only once. Terminally differentiated effector memory CD45RA+ cells were excluded from the naive CD8 cells, which were CD45RO-negative and positively selected for CCR7. This clonotype was obtained from a man in his thirties or forties in good health. This chain links TRBV10-1 with TRBJ2-1; maybe TRBD2 (5 bases). Specimen: naive CD8+ T cells sorted from blood. As DNA, the CDR3 is TGCGCCAGCAGTGAGTCTGTGGGGAGCTCCTACAATGAGCAGTTCTTC. It is translated as CASSESVGSSYNEQFF.